The rows below give T cell receptor beta chains drawn from one sample of a study of T-cell reconstitution after alpha-beta-depleted transplantation in children. TCRdb fed the PCR reads into MiXCR, producing one record per CDR3 protein. Here the sample spans about 300,000 distinct CDR3 sequences, 10% being singletons. This sample comprised PBMCs, obtained before TCRalphabeta/CD19-depleted stem cell transplant. The receptors stem from a boy less than two years old with acute myeloid leukemia, due to receive a stem cell transplant. The CDR3 runs from the conserved cysteine through the conserved F or W. A D gene is named only where the DNA matches it firmly. Not all rows give a size; the values are once, few, many and, for expanded clones, a class.

j_call d_call clone_size v_call cdr3_nt cdr3_aa
TRBJ1-3 NA many TRBV6-5 TGTGCCAGCAGTAACAGGGAAGGAAACACCATATATTTT CASSNREGNTIYF
TRBJ2-3 TRBD1 many TRBV7-2 TGTGCCAGCAGCTTGACAGGGTGGGCAGATACGCAGTATTTT CASSLTGWADTQYF
TRBJ2-1 NA many TRBV6-5 TGTGCCAGCAGTTACCAACATCAGGGTGAGCAGTTCTTC CASSYQHQGEQFF
TRBJ1-6 NA many TRBV28 TGTGCCAGCAGTTCAGGGGCCCCTTATAATTCACCCCTCCACTTT CASSSGAPYNSPLHF
TRBJ1-4 TRBD1 many TRBV5-1 TGCGCCAGCAGCTTGGAGGCAGGGGGCATGGGAAAACTGTTTTTT CASSLEAGGMGKLFF
TRBJ2-7 TRBD1 many TRBV6-5 TGTGCCAGCAGTTACTCCTATGACAGGGTCAACGAGCAGTACTTC CASSYSYDRVNEQYF
TRBJ1-1 NA few TRBV12-3/TRBV12-4 TGTGCCAGCAGGATCTTCCTAGGGGCGAACACTGAAGCTTTCTTT CASRIFLGANTEAFF
TRBJ1-4 NA many TRBV28 TGTGCCAGCAGTCGTCGGACAGATAATGAAAAACTGTTTTTT CASSRRTDNEKLFF
TRBJ2-5 NA many TRBV11-2 TGTGCCAGCAGTGACCTTTCTGAGACCCAGTACTTC CASSDLSETQYF
TRBJ2-3 NA many TRBV4-2 TGTGCCAGCAGCCAAGAGGGCAGGGGCACAGATACGCAGTATTTT CASSQEGRGTDTQYF
TRBJ2-3 NA many TRBV5-1 TGCGCCAGCAGCGACTCCTCTCTGGGGGGGGCCATGAATACGCAGTATTTT CASSDSSLGGAMNTQYF
TRBJ1-3 NA many TRBV12-3/TRBV12-4 TGTGCCAGCAGTCCCACCCCCCCAGGGAGAAACACCATATATTTT CASSPTPPGRNTIYF
TRBJ2-7 TRBD1 many TRBV12-3/TRBV12-4 TGTGCCAGCAGCCCAAGAGACAGGGCCTTAAGGCAGTACTTC CASSPRDRALRQYF
TRBJ2-1 TRBD2 NA TRBV18 TGTGCCAGCTCACCACAGTTAGCGGGTCGCGAAAATGAGCAGTTCTTC CASSPQLAGRENEQFF
TRBJ2-1 TRBD1 many TRBV29-1 TGCAGCGTTATTTGGACAGGGGCGTACAATGAGCAGTTCTTC CSVIWTGAYNEQFF
TRBJ1-5 NA NA TRBV20-1 TGCAGTGCTAGTAGGCCACTTTATAGCAATCAGCCCCAGCATTTT CSASRPLYSNQPQHF
TRBJ2-6 TRBD1 NA TRBV12-3/TRBV12-4 TGTGCCAGCAGTTATGGGACAGGGTACTCTGGGGCCAACGTCCTGACTTTC CASSYGTGYSGANVLTF
TRBJ1-2 TRBD1 many TRBV7-2 TGTGCCAGCAGCCCCGACAGGGACTATGGCTACACCTTC CASSPDRDYGYTF
TRBJ2-7 NA NA TRBV27 TGTGCCAGCACGGGGGTAGGCGAGCAGTACTTC CASTGVGEQYF
TRBJ2-2 NA few TRBV5-1 TGCGCCAGCAGCTTGGGTTCCAGGGAAAAAATCCGACTGTTTTTT CASSLGSREKIRLFF
TRBJ1-4 TRBD1 few TRBV6-1 TGTGCCAGCAGTCCCCGTTGGACAGGGGGAGAAAAACTGTTTTTT CASSPRWTGGEKLFF
TRBJ2-4 NA few TRBV11-3 TGTGCCAGCAGCTTAGTGATGGGGATCCTGTGGAGTCGGTCGGACAACATTCAGTACTTC CASSLVMGILWSRSDNIQYF
TRBJ1-5 NA many TRBV12-3/TRBV12-4 TGTGCCAGCAGCCCGGGACGGGTTAATCAGCCCCAGCATTTT CASSPGRVNQPQHF
TRBJ2-7 NA many TRBV7-8 TGTGCCATCAGCTTAGTTTACCTCTACGAGCAGTACTTC CAISLVYLYEQYF
TRBJ2-1 TRBD2 NA TRBV4-2 TGTGCCAGCAGCCCACGGACTAGCGGGATGATCAATGAGCAGTTCTTC CASSPRTSGMINEQFF
TRBJ2-6 NA few TRBV14 TGTGCCAGCAGCCAAGATACGCGCTCTGGGGCCAACGTCCTGACTTTC CASSQDTRSGANVLTF
TRBJ2-7 TRBD1 many TRBV20-1 TGCAGTGCTAGAGACCTCGGGACAGGGTCGCGCGAGCAGTACTTC CSARDLGTGSREQYF
TRBJ2-1 NA NA TRBV6-2/TRBV6-3 TGTGCCAGCCTTAAAGCCGAACCCTACAATGAGCAGTTCTTC CASLKAEPYNEQFF
TRBJ2-3 TRBD2 many TRBV20-1 TGCAGTGTGGCGGGAGGCGGCGATACGCAGTATTTT CSVAGGGDTQYF
TRBJ2-7 NA many TRBV12-3/TRBV12-4 TGTGCCAGCATGGGGGCTAGCATCGCCTACGAGCAGTACTTC CASMGASIAYEQYF
TRBJ1-2 TRBD1 many TRBV5-1 TGCGCCAGCAGCTTTGGACAGGGAGGGGGCTACACCTTC CASSFGQGGGYTF
TRBJ1-5 TRBD1 many TRBV20-1 TGCAGTGCTAGAGGAGGGACAGGGGAAAGGCCCCAGCATTTT CSARGGTGERPQHF
TRBJ2-1 NA many TRBV27 TGTGCCACCCGCTTGGGGGGAAGCTCCTACAATGAGCAGTTCTTC CATRLGGSSYNEQFF
TRBJ1-1 TRBD1 many TRBV27 TGTGCCAGCAGTCCTTCCCGGACAGGGGGAAGCACTGAAGCTTTCTTT CASSPSRTGGSTEAFF
TRBJ2-2 TRBD2 many TRBV5-1 TGCGCCAGCAGCTTGGCCAGCGGGAGGGCCACCGGGGAGCTGTTTTTT CASSLASGRATGELFF
TRBJ2-7 TRBD1 NA TRBV9 TGTGCCAGCAGCGTAGACCTCGGGACAGGGAGTTACGAGCAGTACTTC CASSVDLGTGSYEQYF
TRBJ2-1 TRBD2 NA TRBV11-2 TGTGCCAGCAGCCTAAGACCCTATACGGGAGGGCCAGACAATGAGCAGTTCTTC CASSLRPYTGGPDNEQFF
TRBJ2-2 TRBD1 many TRBV29-1 TGCAGCGTTCGACAGGGGGTGAACACCGGGGAGCTGTTTTTT CSVRQGVNTGELFF
TRBJ2-7 NA many TRBV9 TGTGCCAGCAGCCCAAGACTGGTAGACTACGAGCAGTACTTC CASSPRLVDYEQYF
TRBJ2-1 NA few TRBV29-1 TGCAGCGTTGTAATGAGGGGTGTAGCCGGTGGTCGGAGGGAGCAGTTCTTC CSVVMRGVAGGRREQFF
TRBJ2-2 NA NA TRBV6-1 TGTGCCAGCAGTGAGCACAGGGAGCTCGACGGGGAGCTGTTTTTT CASSEHRELDGELFF
TRBJ2-7 TRBD2 many TRBV3-1 TGTGCCAGCAGCCCCGGACTAGCGGGGCGCGAGCAGTACTTC CASSPGLAGREQYF
TRBJ2-7 TRBD2 many TRBV12-3/TRBV12-4 TGTGCCAGCACTCCGACTAGCTCCCACGAGCAGTACTTC CASTPTSSHEQYF
TRBJ2-7 NA many TRBV15 TGTGCCACCAGCAGAGACCCCGGGCCTTACTACGAGCAGTACTTC CATSRDPGPYYEQYF
TRBJ2-7 TRBD1 few TRBV5-5 TGTGCCAGCAGCACGGGACAGGGCTCCTACGAGCAGTACTTC CASSTGQGSYEQYF
TRBJ2-5 NA NA TRBV7-9 TGTGCCAGCAGCCCGAGAAGAGAGACCCAGTACTTC CASSPRRETQYF
TRBJ2-7 NA many TRBV9 TGTGCCAGCAGCCCCTTTGTGGACCAAATATTCTACGAGCAGTACTTC CASSPFVDQIFYEQYF
TRBJ1-5 NA many TRBV7-9 TGTGCCAGCAGCTTAGCCAGTGGAGGCAATCAGCCCCAGCATTTT CASSLASGGNQPQHF
TRBJ2-7 TRBD2 once TRBV11-3 TGTGCCAGCAGCTCGGGACTAGCGGCCAGCGGTACCCAGTACTTC CASSSGLAASGTQYF
TRBJ2-1 NA few TRBV18 TGTGCCAGCTCACCATTGATAGCCCAACTGAATGAGCAGTTCTTC CASSPLIAQLNEQFF
TRBJ1-6 NA many TRBV12-3/TRBV12-4 TGTGCCAGCAACCGAGGGGGGAATTCACCCCTCCACTTT CASNRGGNSPLHF
TRBJ2-7 TRBD2 few TRBV11-2 TGTGCCAGCAGCTTCCCATCCCCCGTTGGACTAGCGGCCTACGAGCAGTACTTC CASSFPSPVGLAAYEQYF
TRBJ1-6 TRBD1 many TRBV12-3/TRBV12-4 TGTGCCAGCAATATACAGGGGACCAATTCACCCCTCCACTTT CASNIQGTNSPLHF
TRBJ2-7 TRBD2 many TRBV5-1 TGCGCCAGCAGCTCCCAGGCGGGGGGGAGCTCCTACGAGCAGTACTTC CASSSQAGGSSYEQYF
TRBJ2-7 NA many TRBV12-3/TRBV12-4 TGTGCCAGCCGCCTGGGGATGGACAGCTTCTCCTACGAGCAGTACTTC CASRLGMDSFSYEQYF
TRBJ2-4 NA NA TRBV11-2 TGTGCCAGCAGCTTAGTCCAGGGATTGACTATAGCCAAAAACATTCAGTACTTC CASSLVQGLTIAKNIQYF
TRBJ2-1 TRBD2 many TRBV12-3/TRBV12-4 TGTGCCAGCAGAGGACTAGCGGGGGGATTTAATGAGCAGTTCTTC CASRGLAGGFNEQFF